What follows are 22 T cell receptor beta chains derived from one specimen sequenced in a study of cytotoxic CD8 clonotypes in ibrutinib-treated CLL. Only in-frame clones appear in the TCRdb table, and some are missing; sequencing was by immunoSEQ multiplex PCR. The table has around 15,000 clones, 65% to 70% seen once; the top ten hold 15% to 20%. Here the sequenced sample was PBMCs, taken before ibrutinib treatment. The receptors originated from a human donor with chronic lymphocytic leukemia.

This chain joins TRBV21-1 and TRBJ1-2; the table assigns TRBD1, which was not confirmed against the DNA. TRBV21-1 is deemed a pseudogene. This CDR3 is 10 amino acids long. Written as DNA, the CDR3 is TGTGCCAGCAGCAAAGAGGACAGATCCTTC. Translation gives CASSKEDRSF.

The chain has TRBV20-1 and TRBJ2-1; possibly TRBD2 for D (5 bases). V was pared by 7 bases and J by 8 bases, with 12 bases between. CDR1 DFQATT and CDR2 SNEGSKA come from the germline V gene (reference sequence). The CDR3 is made up of 11 amino acids. The CDR3 spells CSGRSVDEQFF. As DNA, the CDR3 is TGCAGTGGCCGTAGCGTCGATGAGCAGTTCTTC.

Only a few counts were recorded for this clone. This chain uses TRBV7-2 with TRBJ2-5, with D tentatively TRBD2 (6 bases). In germline, CDR1 is SGHTA, CDR2 FQGNSA. There are 13 residues in the CDR3. V lost 4 bases and J 7 bases, leaving 13 bases between the germline ends. CDR3 nucleotides: TGTGCCAGCAGCTCCCGGGACTCGGGGACCCAGTACTTC. This sequence encodes CASSSRDSGTQYF. The entire variable domain, with the rest obtained from reference TRBV7-2 and TRBJ2-5, is as follows: GAGVSQSPSNKVTEKGKDVELRCDPISGHTALYWYRQSLGQGLEFLIYFQGNSAPDKSGLPSDRFSAERTGGSVSTLTIQRTQQEDSAVYLCASSSRDSGTQYFGPGTRLLVL.

This chain uses TRBV7-2 with TRBJ1-1; a weak D match, TRBD1 (5 bases). V was trimmed by 1 base and J by 10 bases, leaving 16 bases between them. The CDR3 contains 14 residues. Germline CDR1 and CDR2: SGHTA and FQGNSA. The CDR3 bases are TGTGCCAGCAGCTTAGGTCCAGGGCACCCCTCAGCTTTCTTT. Encoded protein: CASSLGPGHPSAFF.

The CDR3: CASSRQISWGGEGYTF. For the CDR3, the DNA is TGCGCCAGCAGCCGGCAGATCTCGTGGGGCGGGGAGGGCTACACCTTC. The chain has TRBV5-1 and TRBJ1-2, with D perhaps matching TRBD1 (5 bases). The CDR3 is 16 amino acids. V gave up 4 bases and J gave up 8 bases, with 24 bases separating them. Germline lookup yields CDR1 SGHRS and CDR2 YFSETQ.

The DNA for the CDR3 is TGTGCCAGCAGCCCAACAGGGTATCTAGACGTAGAGCAGTTCTTC. This codes for CASSPTGYLDVEQFF. The chain has TRBV11-1 and TRBJ2-1; D is perhaps TRBD1 (6 bases). Germline V gives CDR1 SGHAT, CDR2 FQDESV (reference sequence). CDR3 size: 15 residues. V was shortened by 5 bases and J by 10 bases, with 21 bases between the two germline ends.

This clone is a singleton in its sample. The genes are TRBV7-9 and TRBJ2-1; D is undetermined. Between the trimmed V and J ends, which lost 6 bases and 6 bases, there was a span of 6 bases. The CDR3 extends over 11 amino acids. Germline CDR1 is SEHNR and CDR2 is FQNEAQ (reference sequence). CDR3 sequence: CASSSRNEQFF. The DNA of the CDR3 is TGTGCCAGCAGTAGTCGCAATGAGCAGTTCTTC.

The rearrangement links TRBV18 to TRBJ1-1; TRBD1 agrees at 9 bases. Per the germline V gene, CDR1 is KGHSH and CDR2 is LQKENI. The trim removed 5 bases at V and 3 bases at J, leaving 7 bases unmatched. The length of the CDR3 is 15 residues. The CDR3 nucleotides read TGTGCCAGCTCAGAAGGGAGACAGGGGGACACTGAAGCTTTCTTT. Its translation is CASSEGRQGDTEAFF.

V and J are TRBV27 and TRBJ2-7; D may be TRBD1 (6 bases). Trimming took 5 bases from V and 3 from J, leaving 17 bases between them. The germline V gene encodes CDR1 MNHEY and CDR2 SMNVEV (reference sequence). The CDR3 is 15 amino acids. CDR3 DNA: TGTGCCAGCAGTGGGGACCTAACAGGGAGCTACGAGCAGTACTTC. Amino acids: CASSGDLTGSYEQYF.

The V call is TRBV9, the J call TRBJ1-1; tentative D call: TRBD1 (6 bases). The germline V and J ends were trimmed by 0 bases and 3 bases, with 6 bases remaining between them. Germline assignment: CDR1 SGDLS and CDR2 YYNGEE. The CDR3 loop spans 13 amino acids. CDR3 DNA: TGTGCCAGCAGCGTAGGGGGGCACACTGAAGCTTTCTTT. It is translated as CASSVGGHTEAFF.

This clone appeared a few times. V and J are TRBV15 and TRBJ1-6, with D unresolved. CDR3 size: 13 residues. The ends were cut back, 0 bases at V and 7 bases at J, with 4 bases in the middle. CDR1 is LNHNV, CDR2 YYDKDF, per germline (reference sequence). The CDR3: CATSRDRNSPLHF. The DNA of the CDR3 is TGTGCCACCAGCAGAGATAGAAATTCACCCCTCCACTTT.

The chain is built from TRBV11-3 and TRBJ1-2; a possible D gene is TRBD1 (5 bases). The germline V gene encodes CDR1 SGHNT and CDR2 YENEEA. CDR3 length: 16 amino acids. V lost 0 bases to trimming and J lost 4 bases, with 15 bases between them. As DNA, the CDR3 is TGTGCCAGCAGCTTAGATTCTGGTGGCGGGGGCTATGGCTACACCTTC. Translating gives CASSLDSGGGGYGYTF.

The rearrangement joins TRBV4-1 to TRBJ1-4, with TRBD1 matching 7 bases. The CDR3 contains 19 residues. Germline CDR1 is MGHRA and CDR2 is YSYEKL. V was clipped by 0 bases and J by 1 base; unmatched bases: 11. The CDR3 nucleotides are TGCGCCAGCAGCCAAGAGTTTTTGACAGGGAGAGGAACTAATGAAAAACTGTTTTTT. Its protein is CASSQEFLTGRGTNEKLFF.

This sequence joins TRBV6-1 and TRBJ1-2, with a tentative D call TRBD1 (5 bases). With 1 base removed from V and 4 bases from J, the gap between germline ends came to 13 bases. This CDR3 has 15 amino acids. Germline lookup yields CDR1 MNHNS and CDR2 SASEGT. CDR3 amino acids: CASSEDPTEVYGYTF. The CDR3 coding sequence is TGTGCCAGCAGTGAAGACCCGACAGAAGTCTATGGCTACACCTTC.

The chain employs TRBV4-1 and TRBJ2-5; 9 positions match TRBD2. The CDR3 has 16 amino acids. Germline-derived CDR1 and CDR2 are MGHRA and YSYEKL. With 3 bases clipped from V and 4 bases from J, the junction kept 9 bases outside the gene matches. Here the CDR3 DNA reads TGCGCCAGCAGCCAGGACTGGGTTAGCGGGGGAGAGACCCAGTACTTC. It specifies CASSQDWVSGGETQYF.

V and J are TRBV30 and TRBJ1-3; D is ambiguous. Trimming shortened V by 1 base and J by 0 bases, and 16 bases separated the two germline ends. The CDR3 loop spans 17 amino acids. Germline values: CDR1 GTSNPN, CDR2 SVGIG (reference sequence). The CDR3 spells CAWSGESGLYSGNTIYF. The CDR3 bases are TGTGCCTGGAGTGGCGAGTCAGGACTTTACTCTGGAAACACCATATATTTT.

V is TRBV7-9 and J is TRBJ2-5; possible D gene TRBD2, 6 bases. Between the trimmed V and J ends, which lost 1 base and 4 bases, there was a span of 10 bases. CDR3 size: 14 residues. The germline gives CDR1 SEHNR, CDR2 FQNEAQ (reference sequence). In nucleotides, the CDR3 is TGTGCCAGCAGCTTAGGACAGACTAGAGAGACCCAGTACTTC. Translation gives CASSLGQTRETQYF.

The sample holds one count of this clone. The chain carries TRBV5-4 and TRBJ2-3, with 11 positions matching TRBD1. V lost 4 bases to trimming and J lost 6 bases; unmatched junction nucleotides: 7. This CDR3 region has 15 residues. The V gene's germline CDR1 is SGHNT and CDR2 YYREEE (reference sequence). The CDR3 protein is CASSTGTGGRDTQYF. In nucleotides, the CDR3 is TGTGCCAGCAGCACCGGGACAGGGGGGAGGGATACGCAGTATTTT.

The chain couples TRBV5-1 to TRBJ2-5; possibly TRBD1 or TRBD2 for D (5 bases each). This CDR3 comprises 15 residues. Per germline, CDR1 SGHRS and CDR2 YFSETQ. Trimming left V 0 bases short and J 4 bases short, with 13 bases between. The CDR3: CASSLAGTTPETQYF. Written as DNA, the CDR3 is TGCGCCAGCAGCTTGGCGGGGACCACCCCAGAGACCCAGTACTTC. The full variable domain, rest sourced from reference TRBV5-1 and TRBJ2-5, is KAGVTQTPRYLIKTRGQQVTLSCSPISGHRSVSWYQQTPGQGLQFLFEYFSETQRNKGNFPGRFSGRQFSNSRSEMNVSTLELGDSALYLCASSLAGTTPETQYFGPGTRLLVL.

This chain joins TRBV6-5 and TRBJ2-3; 7 nucleotides line up with TRBD2. V dropped 8 bases and J dropped 2; count of bases not matched to a gene: 10. This CDR3 is 15 amino acids long. The germline V gene encodes CDR1 MNHEY and CDR2 SVGAGI. The CDR3 bases are TGTGCCAGCCGCCTGGGGCTAGCGGTCACAGATACGCAGTATTTT. Its protein product is CASRLGLAVTDTQYF.

As for this clone: The sample has other DNA sequences that encode this CDR3 too. This chain links TRBV7-8 with TRBJ2-7; D perhaps matches TRBD2 (7 bases). Trimming left V 3 bases short and J 0 bases short, with 12 bases between. The germline gives CDR1 SGHVS, CDR2 FQNEAQ. The CDR3 runs 15 residues. CDR3 loop: CASSLGGPSSYEQYF. CDR3 DNA: TGTGCCAGCAGCTTGGGGGGGCCTAGCTCCTACGAGCAGTACTTC. The whole variable domain, remainder taken from reference TRBV7-8 and TRBJ2-7, is GAGVSQSPRYKVAKRGQDVALRCDPISGHVSLFWYQQALGQGPEFLTYFQNEAQLDKSGLPSDRFFAERPEGSVSTLKIQRTQQEDSAVYLCASSLGGPSSYEQYFGPGTRLTVT.

This chain links TRBV28 with TRBJ1-1; TRBD1 might be the D (6 bases). The CDR3 is 16 residues long. V was trimmed by 3 bases and J by 5 bases, leaving 19 bases between them. The germline V gene encodes CDR1 MDHEN and CDR2 SYDVKM. The CDR3 sequence is CASSLPRGAGVTEAFF. The CDR3 nucleotides are TGTGCCAGCAGTTTGCCACGGGGCGCAGGGGTGACTGAAGCTTTCTTT.